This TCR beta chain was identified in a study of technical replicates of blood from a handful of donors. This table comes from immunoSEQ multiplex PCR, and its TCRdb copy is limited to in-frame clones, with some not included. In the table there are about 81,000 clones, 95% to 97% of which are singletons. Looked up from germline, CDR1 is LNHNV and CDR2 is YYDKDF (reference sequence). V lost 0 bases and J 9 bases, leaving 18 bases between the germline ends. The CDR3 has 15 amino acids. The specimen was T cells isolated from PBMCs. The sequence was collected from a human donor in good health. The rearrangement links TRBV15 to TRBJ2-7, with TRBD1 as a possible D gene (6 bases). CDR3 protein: CATSRDSRGHGAQYF. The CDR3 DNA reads TGTGCCACCAGCAGAGATAGTAGGGGACATGGGGCGCAGTACTTC. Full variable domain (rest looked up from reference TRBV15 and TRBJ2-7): DAMVIQNPRYQVTQFGKPVTLSCSQTLNHNVMYWYQQKSSQAPKLLFHYYDKDFNNEADTPDNFQSRRPNTSFCFLDIRSPGLGDTAMYLCATSRDSRGHGAQYFGPGTRLTVT.